A selection of T cell receptor beta chains follows, all from one sample in a study of shared clonotypes between healthy human individuals. TCRdb's copy holds only in-frame clones and misses some; the assay was immunoSEQ multiplex PCR. The data contain fewer than 850,000 clones, about 96% of them seen just once; the ten biggest clones take up about 0.22%. The specimen was naive CD8+ T cells sorted from blood. Every receptor here comes from a man aged 25 to 40 in good health. The CDR3 runs from the conserved cysteine through the conserved F or W. The order of the fields is D gene, J gene, V gene, clone size, CDR3 DNA, CDR3 protein. The D gene is left open where the match is weak. Clone size is not always given. Where it is, it says once, few, many or a class for expanded clones.

>.|TRBJ2-7|TRBV7-2|.
TGTGCCAGCAGCTTGAACTCCTACGAGCAGTACTTC
CASSLNSYEQYF
>.|TRBJ1-2|TRBV7-9|.
TGTGCCAGCAGCTCGGGGAACCTCGATGGCTACACCTTC
CASSSGNLDGYTF
>.|TRBJ1-5|TRBV7-8|.
TGTGCCAGCAGCCCCGGGGCGGGGGTACAAACGCCCCAGCATTTT
CASSPGAGVQTPQHF
>.|TRBJ1-4|TRBV14|.
TGTGCCAGCAGCCCGCTTATCCAGGGATCCGGTGAAAAACTGTTTTTT
CASSPLIQGSGEKLFF
>TRBD1|TRBJ2-7|TRBV7-6|.
TGTGCCAGCAGCAGGGGGACAGGCAACTACGAGCAGTACTTC
CASSRGTGNYEQYF
>.|TRBJ1-1|TRBV7-9|.
TGTGCCAGCAGCTATTCCACTCAAACTTCGGGAGCTTTCTTT
CASSYSTQTSGAFF
>.|TRBJ2-7|TRBV27|.
TGTGCCAGCAGTTCGGGAGTCGTTAACTACGAGCAGTACTTC
CASSSGVVNYEQYF
>TRBD1|TRBJ2-6|TRBV9|once
TGTGCCAGCCTTACAGGGGCTGGGGCCAACGTCCTGACTTTC
CASLTGAGANVLTF
>.|TRBJ2-7|TRBV7-9|.
TGTGCCAGCAACTTGGGTGAGACTTACGAGCAGTACTTC
CASNLGETYEQYF
>TRBD1|TRBJ1-2|TRBV25-1|.
TGTGCCAGCTACAGGGGCGGCTATGGCTACACCTTC
CASYRGGYGYTF
>.|TRBJ2-7|TRBV29-1|once
TGCAGCGTAAAGACAGGTCTCTTCTCCTACGAGCAGTACTTC
CSVKTGLFSYEQYF
>.|TRBJ2-7|TRBV6-5|.
TGTGCCAGCAGTTACTCCCCTTTTTCCGCCGACGAGCAGTACTTC
CASSYSPFSADEQYF
>.|TRBJ2-7|TRBV28|.
TGTGCCAGCAGGGCCTACGAGCAGTACTTC
CASRAYEQYF
>TRBD2|TRBJ2-1|TRBV7-8|.
TGTGCCAGCAGAACCACTAGCGCCGACCCGGACGAGCAGTTCTTC
CASRTTSADPDEQFF
>.|TRBJ1-2|TRBV10-3|.
TGTGCCATCAGTGGGGACACCATGGAGGACTATGGCTACACCTTC
CAISGDTMEDYGYTF
>TRBD1|TRBJ1-3|TRBV10-3|.
TGTGCCATCAGGGAACCGGACAGGGGAAACACCATATATTTT
CAIREPDRGNTIYF
>TRBD2|TRBJ2-1|TRBV29-1|.
TGCAGCGTGACCGGGACTAGCGTATACAATGAGCAGTTCTTC
CSVTGTSVYNEQFF
>.|TRBJ1-4|TRBV29-1|.
TGCAGCGTTGTGGGGGGCCAGGGGACTGGAAAACTGTTTTTT
CSVVGGQGTGKLFF
>.|TRBJ1-3|TRBV15|.
TGTGCCACCAGTGAGGACGGCTCGAGCGGAAACACCATATATTTT
CATSEDGSSGNTIYF
>.|TRBJ1-1|TRBV6-1|.
TGTGCCAGCAGTGACCCACTAGAGAGGGGTTGGAACACTGAAGCTTTCTTT
CASSDPLERGWNTEAFF
>.|TRBJ1-2|TRBV6-4|.
TGTGCCAGCAGTGACTCGAACCAGGAGGGCTACACCTTC
CASSDSNQEGYTF
>.|TRBJ1-4|TRBV7-6|.
TGTGCCAGCAGCTTAAACAGACTTAATGAAAAACTGTTTTTT
CASSLNRLNEKLFF
>TRBD1|TRBJ2-1|TRBV27|.
TGTGCCAGCAGTTTGGGGACAGGGGTCTACAATGAGCAGTTCTTC
CASSLGTGVYNEQFF
>TRBD1|TRBJ1-1|TRBV9|.
TGTGCCAGCAGCTATGCCCCCGACAGGGCACCTGAAGCTTTCTTT
CASSYAPDRAPEAFF
>.|TRBJ1-4|TRBV6-1|.
TGTGCCAGCAGGGCAGGAACCTCAACTAATGAAAAACTGTTTTTT
CASRAGTSTNEKLFF
>TRBD1|TRBJ2-3|TRBV4-1|.
TGCGCCAGCAGCCAAGGACAGGGCGATACGCAGTATTTT
CASSQGQGDTQYF
>.|TRBJ2-7|TRBV6-1|.
TGTGCCAGCAGTGATTGGGACCCCGCGATTCAGTACTTC
CASSDWDPAIQYF
>.|TRBJ2-3|TRBV9|.
TGTGCCAGCAGCCCCGGGACGCCCACAGATACGCAGTATTTT
CASSPGTPTDTQYF
>TRBD1|TRBJ2-6|TRBV5-6|.
TGTGCCAGCAGCGGATTGGACACAGGGGCTGGGGCCAACGTCCTGACTTTC
CASSGLDTGAGANVLTF
>.|TRBJ2-3|TRBV6-5|.
TGTGCCAGCAGTTACACAGGTCCACGTAGCACAGATACGCAGTATTTT
CASSYTGPRSTDTQYF
>.|TRBJ2-7|TRBV27|.
TGTGCCAGCAGTTTATCCGTCTCCTACGAGCAGTACTTC
CASSLSVSYEQYF
>.|TRBJ2-1|TRBV5-4|.
TGTGCCAGCAGCTTGTTCACTAGTCGAGGCTACAATGAGCAGTTCTTC
CASSLFTSRGYNEQFF
>TRBD1|TRBJ1-2|TRBV5-6|.
TGTGCCAGCAGCTGGGACAGCGAAATCAATGGCTACACCTTC
CASSWDSEINGYTF
>.|TRBJ2-2|TRBV25-1|.
TGTGCCAGCAGTGGGGACACCGGGGAGCTGTTTTTT
CASSGDTGELFF
>TRBD2|TRBJ2-3|TRBV7-9|once
TGTGCCAGCAGCCCTTTAGCGGGAGCAGGCACAGATACGCAGTATTTT
CASSPLAGAGTDTQYF
>.|TRBJ2-1|TRBV9|.
TGTGCCAGCAGCGTAGCCGGGAGTTCAATATATGAGCAGTTCTTC
CASSVAGSSIYEQFF
>TRBD2|TRBJ2-3|TRBV7-8|.
TGTGCCAGCAGCATGACTAGCGGAGCGACAGATACGCAGTATTTT
CASSMTSGATDTQYF
>TRBD1|TRBJ1-1|TRBV11-2|.
TGTGCCAGCAGCCGGGACAGTTTTGAAGCTTTCTTT
CASSRDSFEAFF
>.|TRBJ2-1|TRBV14|.
TGTGCCAGCAGCCATCCAGGGGGGCTCGAGCAGTTCTTC
CASSHPGGLEQFF
>.|TRBJ1-1|TRBV7-8|.
TGTGCCAGCAGCCTGAAGACCGGGACGATGAACACTGAAGCTTTCTTT
CASSLKTGTMNTEAFF
>.|TRBJ1-5|TRBV2|once
TGTGCCAGCAGTGAAGCGATGGCAGGGAAGGGCAATCAGCCCCAGCATTTT
CASSEAMAGKGNQPQHF
>.|TRBJ2-7|TRBV4-1|.
TGCGCCAGCAGCCAAGTGGACGGGAGCTCCTACGAGCAGTACTTC
CASSQVDGSSYEQYF
>TRBD1|TRBJ1-1|TRBV10-3|.
TGTGCCATCAGTGATAAAGACAGGGGCACTGAAGCTTTCTTT
CAISDKDRGTEAFF
>.|TRBJ2-1|TRBV6-5|.
TGTGCCAGCAGTTCCCCTCCGGGGGAGCAGTTCTTC
CASSSPPGEQFF